The 2 T cell receptor beta chains below come from one sample, sequenced in a study of OX40 agonist ivuxolimab in advanced cancers. Method: immunoSEQ multiplex PCR; TCRdb's copy keeps in-frame clones and lacks some. The sample consists of tens of thousands of clones, less than 95% of them appearing once. Sequenced here: CD4+ or CD8+ T cells sorted from blood, sampled in a trial of the OX40 agonist ivuxolimab. All receptors derive from an adult with an advanced solid tumor such as melanoma, head and neck, liver or kidney cancer.

The chain uses TRBV11-3 and TRBJ2-3; D remains ambiguous. This CDR3 spans 14 amino acids. The V gene lost 3 bases and the J gene lost 5 bases, with 12 bases spanning the gap. Germline V gene data show CDR1 as SGHNT and CDR2 as YENEEA. The CDR3 here is CASSFLSLLDTQYF. For the CDR3, the DNA is TGTGCCAGCAGCTTCCTCAGTCTTTTAGATACGCAGTATTTT.

This chain joins TRBV19 and TRBJ2-7; no reliable D call. Germline CDR1 and CDR2: LNHDA and SQIVND (reference sequence). The V and J ends lost 0 bases and 3 bases respectively, with 6 bases between them. The CDR3 is 13 residues long. The CDR3 here is CASSIEGSYEQYF. CDR3 coding DNA: TGTGCCAGTAGTATAGAGGGCAGCTACGAGCAGTACTTC.